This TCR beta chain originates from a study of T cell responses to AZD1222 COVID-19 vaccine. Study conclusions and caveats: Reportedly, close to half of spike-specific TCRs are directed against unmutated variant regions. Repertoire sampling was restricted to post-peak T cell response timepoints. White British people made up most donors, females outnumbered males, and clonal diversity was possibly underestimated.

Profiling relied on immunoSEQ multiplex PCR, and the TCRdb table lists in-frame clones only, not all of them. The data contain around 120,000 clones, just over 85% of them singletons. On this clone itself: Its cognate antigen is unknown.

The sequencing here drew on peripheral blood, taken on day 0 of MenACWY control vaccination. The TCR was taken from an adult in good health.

The CDR3 sequence is CASSIVTQPQHF. The CDR3 region has the DNA TGTGCCAGTAGTATAGTTACCCAGCCCCAGCATTTT. The chain employs TRBV19 and TRBJ1-5; D uncertain. V lost 1 base and J 7 bases, leaving 5 bases between the germline ends. The CDR3 has 12 amino acids. In germline, CDR1 is LNHDA, CDR2 SQIVND (reference sequence).